The T cell receptor beta chain under discussion was sequenced for a study of blood T cell repertoires in COVID-19. Study overall: Spain, Italy and the United States supplied samples that represented acute and convalescent COVID-19. Nucleic acid was either cDNA or gDNA, and it came from T cells, B-cell-depleted T cells, or PBMCs.

Under the authors' procedure: Using reference gene primer amplification, nucleated cell counts were estimated. Only in-frame clones appear in the TCRdb table, and some are missing; sequencing was by immunoSEQ multiplex PCR. D and trimming come from the DNA, and the V and J calls and clone size come from that table. The profile shows around 64,000 clones, 85% to 90% of them singletons. CDR3 length: 16 amino acids. The germline gives CDR1 SGHTA, CDR2 FQGTGA. The junction had 5 bases not matched to a gene; V was cut back by 5 bases and J by 0 bases. Sequenced material: peripheral blood. This clonotype was sampled from a man between 50 and 59 years old with active COVID-19. J is TRBJ2-3 and V is TRBV7-3; 10 bases are a match to TRBD1. The CDR3 here is CASSGQGESSTDTQYF. CDR3 nucleotide sequence: TGTGCCAGCAGCGGACAGGGGGAATCTAGCACAGATACGCAGTATTTT. Full variable domain (remainder filled in from reference TRBV7-3 and TRBJ2-3): GAGVSQTPSNKVTEKGKYVELRCDPISGHTALYWYRQSLGQGPEFLIYFQGTGAADDSGLPNDRFFAVRPEGSVSTLKIQRTERGDSAVYLCASSGQGESSTDTQYFGPGTRLTVL.